The 2 T cell receptor beta chains reported below all come from one sample, sequenced in a study of blood T cell repertoires in COVID-19 (dated by TCRdb to about 2020). Library preparation used the immunoSEQ multiplex PCR assay. TCRdb provides this immuneACCESS table in a form limited to in-frame rearrangements. Some clones are lacking; in checked studies, under half of them reflect an unresolved V gene, and why the rest are absent is not known. The sample table lists 250,000 to 350,000 clones, approximately 86% of them with a count of one. The ten largest clones take up roughly 13% of the sample. The sequenced material came from peripheral blood. The receptors originated from a woman in her sixties or seventies with COVID-19, enrolled during active disease.

V and J are TRBV11-2 and TRBJ2-1, with D perhaps matching TRBD2 (5 bases). V gave up 3 bases and J gave up 6 bases, with 21 bases separating them. Germline CDR1 and CDR2: SGHAT and FQNNGV. The CDR3 consists of 17 residues. The CDR3 reads CASSFRTPGGIGNEQFF. The CDR3, as DNA: TGTGCCAGCAGCTTCCGCACACCCGGAGGAATTGGCAATGAGCAGTTCTTC.

The count of this clone is one. The rearrangement uses TRBV4-3 and TRBJ2-6, with a possible D match to TRBD1 (5 bases). The V gene lost 8 bases and the J gene lost 0 bases, with 23 bases spanning the gap. The CDR3 is made up of 19 amino acids. Germline-derived CDR1 and CDR2 are LGHNA and YSLEER. CDR3 in amino acids: CASAQRWGRVSSGANVLTF. The DNA for the CDR3 is TGCGCCAGCGCTCAAAGATGGGGCAGGGTCTCCTCTGGGGCCAACGTCCTGACTTTC.